The present entry profiles one TCR beta chain with its context. Its antigen target is currently unknown. Nothing much larger sits one base from this clone, and base qualities are not available. V lost 2 bases and J lost 0 bases; the stretch between them is 22 bases long. Per the germline V gene, SGHTA is the CDR1 and FQGNSA is the CDR2. The CDR3 contains 19 residues, cysteine and phenylalanine counted. The sequence is cut down to CDR3 DNA, 57 bases in frame from base 1. The entry originates in a study of T cell repertoires in cytomegalovirus infection (dated by TCRdb to between 2018 and 2020). As for the study more broadly: Alongside well-studied HLA-B-restricted epitopes, the peptide stimulations were aimed at recently identified HLA-C-restricted CMV epitopes, whose presentation resists viral immunomodulation. Donor HLA type was relevant to the analysis, as public TCR beta signatures indicated carriage of CMV infection together with the matching HLA type. General findings and caveats noted by the study authors: The ex vivo response was dominated by HLA-C-restricted CMV-specific TCR beta clonotypes, and the single most frequent clonotype in two of eight donors was supplied by these HLA-C-restricted clonotypes. In both this cohort and an independent roughly 350-donor cohort, the cumulative frequency of public TCR beta family members distinguished carriers of CMV infection plus the relevant HLA type.

Sequenced on an Illumina HiSeq 1500. TCRdb reworked the public reads: Q25 trimming with fastp, MiXCR clone assembly, productive beta chains retained. Every distinct CDR3 protein forms one entry, paired with its most common genes and DNA. The sample table records roughly 170,000 distinct CDR3 sequences; roughly 22% of these occur just once. 25% of the sample is taken by the ten largest. According to the study, the label for this sample's treatment or condition signals: in vitro stimulation with specific CMV peptide epitopes to enrich CMV-specific T cells. Material: CD8+ T cells from cultured PBMCs, obtained from culture after CMV antigen stimulation. The sequence was collected from a human donor in good health (CMV status not recorded). Some clones in this sample may be carry-over from other donors' samples. The sequence links TRBV7-2 to TRBJ1-1; possibly the D gene is TRBD1, per 5 matching bases. The CDR3 in this case is CASSLSQGPILPMNTEAFF. The base sequence is TGTGCCAGCAGCTTAAGCCAGGGTCCGATTCTCCCCATGAACACTGAAGCTTTCTTT.